What follows are 11 T cell receptor beta chains derived from one specimen sequenced in a study of Ad26.COV2.S vaccination and SARS-CoV-2 variants. Only in-frame clones appear in the TCRdb table, and some are missing; sequencing was by immunoSEQ multiplex PCR. The sample yields 300,000 to 400,000 clones, around 92% seen once. The sample was peripheral blood, taken after recovery from COVID-19. Receptors were obtained from a human donor who had recovered from COVID-19.

This clone was counted a single time. The chain combines TRBV7-9 with TRBJ1-2; possible D gene TRBD1, 5 bases. Germline values: CDR1 SEHNR, CDR2 FQNEAQ (reference sequence). The CDR3 is made up of 18 amino acids. V gave up 4 bases and J gave up 1 base, with 22 bases separating them. In nucleotides, the CDR3 is TGTGCCAGCAGCTCCAGCCTAGGGTTCGGGGGTATTAACTATGGCTACACCTTC. Translating gives CASSSSLGFGGINYGYTF.

This clone has a single count. The chain employs TRBV7-9 and TRBJ1-3; no firm D call. CDR1 and CDR2 from the germline V gene are SEHNR and FQNEAQ (reference sequence). Deletions cut 2 bases from V and 3 bases from J, with 14 bases between. The CDR3 is made up of 16 amino acids. The CDR3 nucleotides read TGTGCCAGCAGCTTACCGCCCCCCGCGGGTGGAAACACCATATATTTT. It translates to CASSLPPPAGGNTIYF. The variable domain in full, completed from reference TRBV7-9 and TRBJ1-3, reads DTGVSQNPRHKITKRGQNVTFRCDPISEHNRLYWYRQTLGQGPEFLTYFQNEAQLEKSRLLSDRFSAERPKGSFSTLEIQRTEQGDSAMYLCASSLPPPAGGNTIYFGEGSWLTVV.

This chain uses TRBV4-3 with TRBJ1-2; D is undetermined. The V gene's germline CDR1 is LGHNA and CDR2 YSLEER. The CDR3 has 14 residues. The V gene lost 0 bases and the J gene lost 7 bases, with 12 bases spanning the gap. The CDR3 nucleotides are TGCGCCAGCAGCCAAGATCAGGTGGTAGGTGGCTACACCTTC. This sequence encodes CASSQDQVVGGYTF.

V and J are TRBV10-2 and TRBJ1-6; possibly TRBD1 for D (6 bases). Trimming cost V 0 bases and J 7 bases, with 13 bases left between them. The germline CDR1 and CDR2 sequences are WSHSY and SAAADI. This CDR3 comprises 16 residues. CDR3 loop: CASSESQQGNNSPLHF. Here the CDR3 DNA reads TGCGCCAGCAGTGAGTCGCAGCAGGGGAACAATTCACCCCTCCACTTT.

The chain employs TRBV21-1 and TRBJ1-2. TRBV21-1 is designated a pseudogene. The CDR3 spans 11 residues. This CDR3 reads CASSNKNGYTF. CDR3 coding DNA: TGTGCCAGCAGCAATAAAAATGGCTACACCTTC.

This clone was observed once. The chain combines TRBV24-1 with TRBJ2-1; 10 bases are shared with TRBD1. J lost 2 bases, V lost 4 bases, and 7 bases had no gene match. The CDR3 extends over 17 amino acids. Looked up from germline, CDR1 is KGHDR and CDR2 is SFDVKD. CDR3 bases: TGTGCCACCAGTGACTCACCGGGACAGGGGACCTACAATGAGCAGTTCTTC. Protein product: CATSDSPGQGTYNEQFF.

This clone was detected only once. The chain employs TRBV4-3 and TRBJ2-2; 14 nucleotides align to TRBD2. J gave up 1 base and V 0 bases, and 4 bases lay outside the gene matches. The CDR3 sequence is 19 residues long. Germline V gives CDR1 LGHNA, CDR2 YSLEER. The CDR3 is CASSQDIGLAGGNTGELFF. The CDR3 DNA is TGCGCCAGCAGCCAAGATATAGGACTAGCGGGGGGGAACACCGGGGAGCTGTTTTTT.

This chain joins TRBV27 and TRBJ1-1; maybe TRBD1 (5 bases). The germline V gene encodes CDR1 MNHEY and CDR2 SMNVEV (reference sequence). CDR3 length: 11 residues. The V end was cut by 6 bases, the J end by 9 bases, with 11 bases between. The CDR3 is CASSQGAQAFF. CDR3 sequence (DNA): TGTGCCAGCAGCCAAGGGGCCCAAGCTTTCTTT.

This clone was detected only once. The chain combines TRBV20-1 with TRBJ2-7; D might be TRBD2 (6 bases). Germline V lookup: CDR1 DFQATT, CDR2 SNEGSKA (reference sequence). The V and J ends lost 5 bases and 4 bases respectively, with 9 bases between them. The CDR3 totals 11 residues. The CDR3 loop reads CSAGRGYEQYF. In nucleotides, the CDR3 is TGCAGTGCTGGGCGGGGATACGAGCAGTACTTC.

The chain is built from TRBV5-6 and TRBJ1-2; perhaps TRBD1 as D (6 bases). CDR1 is SGHDT and CDR2 is YYEEEE in the germline V gene. The CDR3 covers 12 residues. V was clipped by 4 bases and J by 7 bases, with 11 bases between them. The CDR3 sequence is CASSEGGLGYTF. The CDR3 nucleotides are TGTGCCAGCAGCGAAGGGGGTCTTGGCTACACCTTC. Looking up the rest from reference TRBV5-6 and TRBJ1-2 gives the full variable domain: DAGVTQSPTHLIKTRGQQVTLRCSPKSGHDTVSWYQQALGQGPQFIFQYYEEEERQRGNFPDRFSGHQFPNYSSELNVNALLLGDSALYLCASSEGGLGYTFGSGTRLTVV.

The CDR3 sequence is CASSLTDTYEQYF. In DNA form, the CDR3 reads TGTGCCAGCAGCCTCACAGACACCTACGAGCAGTACTTC. The chain joins TRBV9 to TRBJ2-7; D gene uncertain. CDR3 length: 13 residues. The V gene lost 4 bases and the J gene lost 2 bases, with 10 bases spanning the gap. Germline V gene sequence: CDR1 SGDLS, CDR2 YYNGEE.